This T cell receptor beta chain emerged from a study of blood T cell repertoires in COVID-19. The germline gives CDR1 SNHLY, CDR2 FYNNEI. The CDR3 consists of 15 residues. Deletions cut 2 bases from V and 5 bases from J, with 15 bases between. In the authors' workflow: Amplification from reference gene primers served as the basis for estimated nucleated cell counts. Clones were sequenced by immunoSEQ multiplex PCR, and TCRdb holds only the in-frame ones, with some missing. V and J calls and clone size are those listed in that table; D and trimming were worked out from the DNA. The sample comprises some 200,000 clones, roughly 80% of which are singletons, and 8.5% to 12% rests with the top ten.

V and J are TRBV2 and TRBJ1-1, with unresolved D. Sequencing was carried out using peripheral blood. The sequence came from a woman of 80 years or more with acute or convalescent COVID-19. As DNA, the CDR3 is TGTGCCAGCAGTGAATTCGGCACGCAGGTTACTGAAGCTTTCTTT. Its protein is CASSEFGTQVTEAFF.